This T cell receptor (beta chain) was profiled in a study of blood T cell repertoires in COVID-19 (dated by TCRdb to about 2020). Looking at the study overall: Samples from collaborators originated in the United States, Italy and Spain and spanned both the acute and convalescent phases of COVID-19. Where available, HLA class I and class II types were taken from metadata supplied by the sample provider and were not determined by assay-based typing. The repertoires were released in a freely available public database meant as a resource for research on the immune response to SARS-CoV-2. Sample metadata almost always included a de-identified subject ID, COVID-19 status, age in years and sex. The dataset comprised deeply sampled blood TCRbeta repertoires from subjects exposed to, actively infected with, or recovered from COVID-19. The samples were drawn from two sources: the first 160 participants of the ongoing ImmuneRACE study, and 1,000 to 1,500 subjects contributed by 6 global collaborators. The material from the prospective study consisted of cDNA or gDNA derived from T cells, B-cell-depleted T cells, or PBMCs. Study-wide findings and limitations: The amount of clinical and demographic metadata varied by source and participant and was provided uncurated.

Inclusive of the bounding cysteine and phenylalanine, the CDR3 is 16 residues long. The entry retains the CDR3 DNA only, 48 bases that are in frame from base 1. The germline ends are 15 bases apart after V is trimmed by 2 bases and J by 1 base. Via the germline V gene, CDR1 is SGHVS and CDR2 FQNEAQ. With regard to this clone: There is no known antigen for this receptor. Base qualities are not provided; no much larger clone lies one nucleotide away.

In the prospective study, participants were roughly 18 to 95 years old, resided in about two dozen geographic areas of the United States, and were enrolled through a virtual design. In the prospective study, cohorts were assigned on the basis of participant-reported clinical history obtained from a screening survey and a study questionnaire. ImmuneRACE Cohort 3 recovered participants were defined by two consecutive negative NP/OP PCR tests, healthcare professional clearance, or symptom resolution. In the prospective study, mobile phlebotomists collected whole blood, serum and a nasopharyngeal or oropharyngeal swab from each participant. Participants in the prospective study had the option to provide additional blood draws and questionnaires over an approximately 2-month period. Prospective study blood samples were shipped either frozen or at room temperature before DNA extraction. TCRbeta CDR3 regions were amplified from genomic DNA using the immunoSEQ Assay, a bias-controlled multiplex PCR. Processing in the source paper ran as follows. The number of nucleated cells in each sample was estimated from the amplification of reference gene primers within the assay. To quantify the absolute abundance of each unique TCRbeta CDR3 rearrangement, sequence reads were collapsed and filtered. Productive Simpson clonality was computed per sample as the square root of Simpson's diversity index over productive rearrangements. TCRdb limited this immuneACCESS table to in-frame rearrangements with V and J called. A share of clones is missing; checked studies link under half to unresolved V genes, and the rest is unexplained. V, J and clone size were drawn from that table, and D and trimming were deduced from the DNA. For this sample the table gives about 200,000 clones, of which about 80% were detected only once. The top ten clones comprise approximately 16% of the sample.

The chain is encoded by TRBV7-8 joined to TRBJ2-7; tentative D gene TRBD1, with 6 bases matching. This receptor was identified in a man aged 40-55 years who had recovered from COVID-19. Sequencing was performed on PBMCs or T cells enriched from blood (not recorded which). This receptor carries the CDR3 CASSLSGGYSSYEQYF. The sequenced DNA is TGTGCCAGCAGCTTAAGTGGGGGCTATTCATCCTACGAGCAGTACTTC.